This T cell receptor beta chain was retrieved from a study of shared clonotypes between healthy human individuals (dated by TCRdb to 2018 to 2021). In terms of the full investigation: The cohort included a few men and a couple of women between 18 and 49 years of age. Each donor's leukapheresis produced roughly between about 0.8 and 10 billion PBMCs. Per donor, three plates each were used for CD4 naive and CD4 memory, two for CD8 naive, and one for CD8 memory. To increase sequencing depth and limit assay-specific biases, different laboratories used diverse techniques to prepare libraries and sequence TCR repertoires. To estimate repertoire size and how much clonotypes are shared between individuals, the study performed deep sequencing of blood TCR repertoires from about five healthy adults. On the study overall, not on this receptor specifically: Pairwise subsampling led to the expectation that sequencing depth would affect the degree of clonotype sharing among donors. The small number of donors limited the genetic and exposure-history diversity represented. Compared with non-shared clonotypes, the clonotypes found in all four sorted-subset donors had higher generation probabilities. Larger estimated clonotype richness was generally found for naive subsets than for memory subsets. Even with the large sequencing depth, rarefaction of the sorted-subset datasets indicated that sequencing was incomplete. Sampling was restricted to blood, and TCR repertoires in tissue are likely to differ from TCR repertoires in blood. Sharing across several donors was observed for 4.5% to 6.5% of naive CD4, over 3% of naive CD8, over 2% of memory CD4, and about 0.4% of memory CD8 clonotypes.

A word on this clone: Its antigen remains unidentified. No much larger clone is present one base from it, and per-base qualities are unavailable.

Using the deep immunoSEQ assay, multiplex PCR amplified TCR CDR3 regions from genomic DNA. For each cell subset, the extracted genomic DNA was distributed evenly across all wells of several immunoSEQ 96-well plates, and each plate served as one replicate. For sorted subsets, around 200 ng genomic DNA, equal to 25,000 to 35,000 T cell genomes, was loaded into each replicate PCR. Purified libraries were quantified with a Qubit 3.0 fluorometer, sized on a Bioanalyzer 2100, and re-quantified with the KAPA Library Quantification kit. Every immunoSEQ 96-well plate was sequenced on a dedicated single-read 150-cycle Illumina NextSeq 550 flow cell. Under the source paper's analysis protocol: The immunoSEQ output contained only junctional sequences without quality scores, so filtering could not match that applied to full-length reads. Sequences were annotated with PyIR, a Python wrapper for IgBLAST v1.9, and V/J genes and CDR3 were assigned using IMGT germline references. Reads were filtered out if the reads had weak V/J assignments (E-value above 1e-6), no CDR3, stop codons, out-of-frame junctions, or ambiguous translated residues. V3J clonotypes were defined by identical inferred V gene, J gene, and CDR3 amino acid sequence. To compute the percentage overlap between repertoires, the number of shared unique clonotypes was divided by the size of the smaller repertoire. Richness of each repertoire was evaluated using RTK rarefaction, the Chao1 estimator, and Recon v2.1 estimates of unobserved clonotypes. Generation probabilities for all TCRbeta clonotypes obtained by the gDNA method from a few donors were computed using OLGA. The immuneACCESS repertoire file appears here via TCRdb, limited to in-frame rearrangements. These files lack a portion of the clones; in checked studies, under half of the deficit traces to unresolved V genes, and the cause of the others is not known. V and J calls and clone size are those listed in that table; D and trimming were worked out from the DNA. This sample holds over 2 million clones; around 90% were observed only once. Approximately 0.4% of the sample is taken by the ten largest.

Donors were healthy HIV-negative adults with no recently reported acute infections or vaccinations. Every donor was a Caucasian adult residing in Nashville, Tennessee, USA. CD4+ T cells were enriched by magnetic negative selection; naive cells were then positively selected on CD45RA, and the negative fraction formed the memory subset. Blood was collected by leukapheresis, and PBMCs were isolated by Ficoll-Histopaque density gradient centrifugation and then cryopreserved in liquid nitrogen vapor phase. Analytical flow cytometry was used to check the purity and quantity of every magnetically sorted T cell population. Genomic DNA was isolated from every sorted fraction and measured by UV absorbance on a Nanodrop 2000c. Sequencing was carried out using naive CD4+ T cells from PBMCs. Explained via the paper, the cell subset or site label denotes: CD45RA+ positively selected. The sequence came from a man between 18 and 29 years old in good health. Some clones in this sample may be carry-over from other donors' samples.

The nucleotide sequence is given as TGCGCCAGCACCCCTACCAGAGACTCCTACAATGAGCAGTTCTTC. It translates as CASTPTRDSYNEQFF. The rearranged segments are TRBV10-2 and TRBJ2-1; no D gene can be assigned with confidence. The CDR3 numbers 15 residues from cysteine through phenylalanine. Only the CDR3 portion is preserved as DNA: 45 bases, with reading frame beginning at the first base. V loses 7 bases, J loses 0 bases, and the germline ends lie 13 bases apart. The germline V gene sets CDR1 to WSHSY and CDR2 to SAAADI.